This TCR beta chain was identified in a study of spatial heterogeneity in lung cancer. Study-wide background: A unique TCR and UMI combination showed up more than ten times in raw reads, on average.

Individual TCR cDNA molecules each bore their own unique molecular identifier. TCRdb used MiXCR to reprocess the 5' RACE reads, holding one entry per CDR3 protein. Counted here are roughly 3,700 distinct CDR3 sequences, about a quarter occurring once; the ten biggest clones make up about 15%. Germline CDR1 MNHNS, CDR2 SASEGT. Trimming removed 4 bases at V and 1 base at J, with 13 bases between. The CDR3 is 15 residues long. The study, taken as a whole, reports: Ubiquitous and regional nonsynonymous mutations were tracked by counts of ubiquitous and regional expanded TCRs, respectively. How many expanded intratumoral alpha and beta TCRs were present tracked the tumor mutation count, which was a count of nonsynonymous mutations. Beta chains had 12% to 15% coverage of tumor T cells, and alpha chains had around 7.4%.

This clonotype is medium-sized within its sample. Its target is not known. This beta chain slipped into a library made for alpha chains as a stray read, so its size is not meaningful. As to time point: sample taken at primary tumor resection. This clonotype was obtained from a male donor with early-stage non-small cell lung cancer. The sample was lung tumor tissue, taken at surgery. The chain has TRBV6-1 and TRBJ1-1; D not certain. The CDR3 DNA reads as TGTGCCAGCAGTGCCAACTCTCGACAGAACACTGAAGCTTTCTTT. Its protein product is CASSANSRQNTEAFF.